These 15 T cell receptor beta chains came from one sample sequenced in a study of blood T cell repertoires in COVID-19. The table came from immunoSEQ multiplex PCR; TCRdb's copy has only in-frame clones and leaves some out. Here the sample spans roughly 150,000 clones, more than 70% being singletons. Source material: peripheral blood. The origin of the receptors is a man over 45 who had recovered from COVID-19.

A word on this clone: Additional DNA sequences in this sample encode the identical CDR3. V gene TRBV2 combines with J gene TRBJ2-3; tentatively, D is TRBD1 (6 bases). The V and J ends lost 6 bases and 1 base respectively, with 8 bases between them. Germline-derived CDR1 and CDR2 are SNHLY and FYNNEI. This CDR3 comprises 13 residues. Here the CDR3 DNA reads TGTGCCAGCAGGGACAGCGGCACAGATACGCAGTATTTT. This codes for CASRDSGTDTQYF. Full variable domain (remainder filled in from reference TRBV2 and TRBJ2-3): EPEVTQTPSHQVTQMGQEVILRCVPISNHLYFYWYRQILGQKVEFLVSFYNNEISEKSEIFDDQFSVERPDGSNFTLKIRSTKLEDSAMYFCASRDSGTDTQYFGPGTRLTVL.

J is TRBJ2-1 and V is TRBV25-1; 8 nucleotides align to TRBD2. CDR3 length equals 15 residues. After removal of 2 bases from V and 9 bases from J, the junction contained 9 bases not matched to a gene. CDR1 and CDR2 from the germline V gene are MGHDK and SYGVNS. The CDR3 region is CASSEQREQWGEQFF. The CDR3, as DNA: TGTGCCAGCAGTGAACAGCGGGAGCAGTGGGGTGAGCAGTTCTTC.

This chain connects TRBV29-1 to TRBJ2-7; 9 bases agree with TRBD2. This CDR3 is built from 13 residues. J lost 0 bases, V lost 5 bases, and 2 bases had no gene match. Germline assignment: CDR1 SQVTM and CDR2 ANQGSEA. In nucleotides, the CDR3 is TGCAGCGTTCTAGCGGGGAGCTCCTACGAGCAGTACTTC. It specifies CSVLAGSSYEQYF.

The chain couples TRBV5-1 to TRBJ1-4, with no clear D. Germline-derived CDR1 and CDR2 are SGHRS and YFSETQ. V lost 3 bases to trimming and J lost 4 bases, with 7 bases between them. This CDR3 has 13 amino acids. CDR3 bases: TGCGCCAGCAGCTCCCCGGTTAATGAAAAACTGTTTTTT. Its translation: CASSSPVNEKLFF.

This chain links TRBV12-2 with TRBJ2-5; the DNA was not compared with TRBD1, the D call given in the table. TRBV12-2 is termed a pseudogene. This CDR3 spans 16 amino acids. The CDR3: CASRLAGAPYRETQYF. DNA for the CDR3: TGTGCAAGTCGCTTAGCGGGGGCCCCTTACCGGGAGACCCAGTACTTC.

This chain links TRBV10-2 with TRBJ2-3; D not certain. This CDR3 comprises 15 residues. Per germline, CDR1 WSHSY and CDR2 SAAADI. V was pared by 7 bases and J by 0 bases, with 14 bases between. Here the CDR3 reads CASITLRGSTDTQYF. The DNA of the CDR3 is TGCGCCAGCATTACTTTACGCGGTAGCACAGATACGCAGTATTTT.

The chain links TRBV11-2 to TRBJ2-3; 11 nucleotides match TRBD2. CDR3 length: 18 amino acids. J was trimmed by 6 bases and V by 2 bases; bases with no gene match: 13. Per germline, CDR1 SGHAT and CDR2 FQNNGV. This CDR3 is CASSLSFSGRALIDTQYF. The CDR3, as DNA: TGTGCCAGCAGCTTATCATTTAGCGGGAGGGCCCTGATTGATACGCAGTATTTT.

The chain combines TRBV6-6 with TRBJ2-1; D is perhaps TRBD2 (6 bases). CDR1 and CDR2 (germline): MNHNY, SVGAGI (reference sequence). The CDR3 runs 15 residues. Between the trimmed V and J ends, which lost 0 bases and 15 bases, there was a span of 21 bases. The CDR3 DNA is TGTGCCAGCAGTTACTCGTCTGGGGGGAGTGGCCGACGGTTCTTC. Its translation is CASSYSSGGSGRRFF.

The chain employs TRBV2 and TRBJ2-7; 8 nucleotides line up with TRBD2. The CDR3 covers 15 residues. Unmatched junction bases numbered 12, after V lost 7 bases and J lost 4 bases. Looked up from germline, CDR1 is SNHLY and CDR2 is FYNNEI. The CDR3: CASKVTGTSGYEQYF. The CDR3 coding sequence is TGTGCCAGCAAAGTTACCGGGACTAGTGGTTACGAGCAGTACTTC.

This clone has just one count. CDR3 nucleotides: TGTGCCAGCAGTACCCGGGACTTCTCCTACAATGAGCAGTTCTTC. It is translated as CASSTRDFSYNEQFF. This chain joins TRBV28 and TRBJ2-1; TRBD2 might be the D (6 bases). Germline V CDR1 and CDR2: MDHEN, SYDVKM. This CDR3 has 15 amino acids. V was cut by 5 bases and J by 0 bases, with 11 bases left in between.

This chain connects TRBV6-5 to TRBJ2-7; a possible D gene is TRBD1 (6 bases). CDR3 length equals 15 residues. Germline CDR1 is MNHEY and CDR2 is SVGAGI. The V end was cut by 9 bases, the J end by 3 bases, with 21 bases between. CDR3 residues: CASHSQGFGRYEQYF. The CDR3 region has the DNA TGTGCCAGTCATTCACAGGGTTTCGGGCGCTACGAGCAGTACTTC.

The gene calls are TRBV7-3 and TRBJ2-1; 11 positions agree with TRBD2. V lost 5 bases, J lost 5 bases, and 17 bases stayed unmatched. CDR3 size: 19 residues. In germline, CDR1 is SGHTA, CDR2 FQGTGA. CDR3 loop: CASSIKSWASGGLHNEQFF. CDR3 DNA sequence: TGTGCCAGCAGCATAAAAAGTTGGGCTAGCGGGGGGTTACACAATGAGCAGTTCTTC.

The chain links TRBV12-5 to TRBJ2-5; 8 bases line up with TRBD2. Germline assignment: CDR1 LGHNT and CDR2 FRNRAP. The CDR3 totals 14 residues. J was trimmed by 5 bases and V by 7 bases; bases with no gene match: 9. CDR3 DNA: TGTGCTAGTGCCGTAGGAGCGGGAGCGGAGACCCAGTACTTC. As protein: CASAVGAGAETQYF.

The chain carries TRBV6-2 or TRBV6-3 and TRBJ1-1; weak D call: TRBD1 (6 bases). The CDR3 is made up of 13 amino acids. V dropped 0 bases and J dropped 7 bases, with 9 bases sitting between them. Germline V lookup: CDR1 MNHEY, CDR2 SVGEGT. The CDR3, as DNA: TGTGCCAGCAGTTACTCGGGGGCGGTTGAAGCTTTCTTT. It codes for CASSYSGAVEAFF.

The chain combines TRBV13 with TRBJ2-5, with D perhaps matching TRBD2 (6 bases). This CDR3 is 17 amino acids long. V was pared by 5 bases and J by 0 bases, with 19 bases between. CDR1 PRHDT and CDR2 FYEKMQ come from the germline V gene (reference sequence). CDR3 coding DNA: TGTGCCAGCAGCCGAAAAGGTGGCGGGACTTACCAAGAGACCCAGTACTTC. Translated: CASSRKGGGTYQETQYF.